Sequencing of this TCR beta chain was carried out in a study of blood T cell repertoires in COVID-19. Germline V lookup: CDR1 MNHEY, CDR2 SVGAGI. V dropped 8 bases and J dropped 3 bases, with 8 bases sitting between them. The CDR3 has 13 residues. Profiled with immunoSEQ multiplex PCR; TCRdb holds only in-frame clones, not every one. This sample carries under 75,000 clones, approximately 89% of them seen once, and the ten largest clones take approximately 7.4%. Sequenced sample: peripheral blood. The receptor's source is a man aged 50-59 years with active COVID-19. The chain recombines TRBV6-5 with TRBJ1-6; the D gene is possibly TRBD1 (5 bases). Here the CDR3 reads CASGTDYNSPLHF. The CDR3 nucleotides are TGTGCCAGCGGGACTGACTATAATTCACCCCTCCACTTT.